Here is one TCR beta chain with its context. What it recognizes is unknown. J gave up 6 bases and V 2 bases, and 7 bases lay outside the gene matches. Germline V gene data show CDR1 as SGHVS and CDR2 as FQNEAQ. The CDR3 totals 15 residues. The data originate from a study of cytomegalovirus exposure and HLA in healthy donors. Overall study findings and caveats: Trimming of TCR beta V- and J-genes showed a link, identified in a later analysis, to a missense DCLRE1C variant. Sequencing had likely introduced a cluster of highly shared sequence variants as an artifact. TCR beta sequences reportedly predicted the HLA-A and HLA-B alleles of most subjects accurately. Per a later analysis, 18,000 or so TCR beta sequences showed association with HLA alleles at 0.05 false discovery rate.

Researchers ran the PCR with 60 Vbeta and 13 Jbeta primers. The table came from immunoSEQ multiplex PCR; TCRdb's copy has only in-frame clones and leaves some out. The data hold some 180,000 clones, with over 70% observed a single time. The sample taken for sequencing was PBMCs. The chain carries TRBV7-8 and TRBJ1-5; 7 bases are a match to TRBD1. The origin of this receptor is a male donor in good health and CMV-seronegative. CDR3 sequence reads: CASSLRQGPSQPQHF. In DNA, the CDR3 is TGTGCCAGCAGCTTAAGACAGGGACCCTCTCAGCCCCAGCATTTT.